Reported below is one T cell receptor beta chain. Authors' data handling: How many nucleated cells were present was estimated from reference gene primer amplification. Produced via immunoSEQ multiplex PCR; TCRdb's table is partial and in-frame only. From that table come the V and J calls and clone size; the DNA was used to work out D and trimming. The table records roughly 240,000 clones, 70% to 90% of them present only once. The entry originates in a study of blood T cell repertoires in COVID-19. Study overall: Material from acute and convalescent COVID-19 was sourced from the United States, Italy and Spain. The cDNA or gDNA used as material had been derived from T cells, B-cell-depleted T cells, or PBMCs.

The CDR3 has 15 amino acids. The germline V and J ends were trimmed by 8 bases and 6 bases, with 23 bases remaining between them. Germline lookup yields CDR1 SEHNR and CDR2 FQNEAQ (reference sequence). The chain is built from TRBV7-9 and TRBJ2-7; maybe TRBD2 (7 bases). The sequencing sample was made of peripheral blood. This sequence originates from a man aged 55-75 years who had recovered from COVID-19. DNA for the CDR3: TGTGCCAGCCGGGGGGCCCAGGGAGTTCCGGGCGAGCAGTACTTC. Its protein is CASRGAQGVPGEQYF.